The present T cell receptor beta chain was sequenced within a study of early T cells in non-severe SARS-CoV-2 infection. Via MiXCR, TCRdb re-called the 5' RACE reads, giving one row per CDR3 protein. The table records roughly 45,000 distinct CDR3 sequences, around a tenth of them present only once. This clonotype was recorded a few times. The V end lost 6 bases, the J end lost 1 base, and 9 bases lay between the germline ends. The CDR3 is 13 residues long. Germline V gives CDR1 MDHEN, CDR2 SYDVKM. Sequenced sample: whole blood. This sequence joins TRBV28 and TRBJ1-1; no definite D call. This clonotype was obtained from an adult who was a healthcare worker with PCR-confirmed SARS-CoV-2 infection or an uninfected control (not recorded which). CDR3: CASSLHRNTEAFF. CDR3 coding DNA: TGTGCCAGCAGCCTACATAGGAACACTGAAGCTTTCTTT.